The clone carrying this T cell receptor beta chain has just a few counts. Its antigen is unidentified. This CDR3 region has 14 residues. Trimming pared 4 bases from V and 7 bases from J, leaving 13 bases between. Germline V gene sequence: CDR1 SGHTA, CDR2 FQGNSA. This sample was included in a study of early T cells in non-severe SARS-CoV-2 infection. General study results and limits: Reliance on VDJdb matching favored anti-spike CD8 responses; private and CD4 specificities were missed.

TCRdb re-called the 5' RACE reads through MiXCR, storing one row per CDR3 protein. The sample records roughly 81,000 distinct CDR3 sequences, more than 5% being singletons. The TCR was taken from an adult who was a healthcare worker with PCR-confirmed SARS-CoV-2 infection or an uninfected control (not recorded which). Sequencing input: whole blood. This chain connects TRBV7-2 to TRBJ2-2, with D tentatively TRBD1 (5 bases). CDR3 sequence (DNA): TGTGCCAGCAGCTACACTGGGGCGGTCGGGGAGCTGTTTTTT. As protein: CASSYTGAVGELFF. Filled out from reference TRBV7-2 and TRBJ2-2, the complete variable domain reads GAGVSQSPSNKVTEKGKDVELRCDPISGHTALYWYRQSLGQGLEFLIYFQGNSAPDKSGLPSDRFSAERTGGSVSTLTIQRTQQEDSAVYLCASSYTGAVGELFFGEGSRLTVL.